Listed here are 18 T cell receptor beta chains from one sample, sequenced in a study of early T cells in non-severe SARS-CoV-2 infection. TCRdb reprocessed the 5' RACE reads via MiXCR and lists one record per CDR3 protein. The top ten clones hold under 2.5% of a sample with more than 90,000 distinct CDR3 sequences, about 12% of them seen once. The specimen was whole blood. Receptors were obtained from an adult who was a healthcare worker with PCR-confirmed SARS-CoV-2 infection or an uninfected control (not recorded which).

V is TRBV10-1 and J is TRBJ2-7; D unclear. The CDR3 length is 13 residues. Germline CDR1 is WNHNN and CDR2 is SYGVQD (reference sequence). V lost 4 bases to trimming and J lost 6 bases, with 13 bases between them. The CDR3 DNA reads as TGCGCCAGCAGTGTGTCCGGGTTGGGCGAGCAGTACTTC. Encoded protein: CASSVSGLGEQYF.

This clonotype was seen ten or more times. The chain combines TRBV28 with TRBJ2-5, with TRBD1 as a possible D gene (5 bases). The germline CDR1 and CDR2 sequences are MDHEN and SYDVKM. The CDR3 sequence is 14 residues long. V was trimmed by 5 bases and J by 2 bases, leaving 12 bases between them. The CDR3 reads CASSLRQLQETQYF. The CDR3 DNA reads as TGTGCCAGCAGTCTCCGACAGCTTCAAGAGACCCAGTACTTC.

The chain carries TRBV20-1 and TRBJ2-3, with 7 nucleotides matching TRBD1. This CDR3 spans 16 amino acids. Germline-derived CDR1 and CDR2 are DFQATT and SNEGSKA (reference sequence). V was pared by 1 base and J by 4 bases, with 11 bases of the junction left unmatched. The CDR3 sequence: CSARAPRTGPADTQYF. CDR3 nucleotides: TGCAGTGCTAGAGCACCCCGGACAGGCCCGGCAGATACGCAGTATTTT.

This clonotype was recorded many times. This chain connects TRBV27 to TRBJ2-7; TRBD2 is a possible D gene (5 bases). V lost 3 bases and J 5 bases, leaving 14 bases between the germline ends. The germline V gene has CDR1 MNHEY and CDR2 SMNVEV (reference sequence). The length of the CDR3 is 14 residues. CDR3 in amino acids: CASSLSRSGDEQYF. The CDR3 nucleotides are TGTGCCAGCAGTTTGTCCCGGTCCGGGGACGAGCAGTACTTC.

This clonotype has more than one count but fewer than ten. The chain recombines TRBV4-1 with TRBJ2-3; D is uncertain. The CDR3 contains 13 residues. From germline, CDR1 is MGHRA and CDR2 YSYEKL. Trimming stripped 1 base from V and 2 bases from J, with 4 bases between. The CDR3 loop is CASSQVDTDTQYF. The CDR3, as DNA: TGCGCCAGCAGCCAAGTAGACACAGATACGCAGTATTTT.

In this sample, this clonotype turned up many times. V and J are TRBV3-1 and TRBJ1-6; D is perhaps TRBD1 (5 bases). Germline-derived CDR1 and CDR2 are LGHDT and YNNKEL (reference sequence). The CDR3 consists of 15 residues. The V and J ends lost 0 bases and 7 bases respectively, with 10 bases between them. The CDR3, as DNA: TGTGCCAGCAGCCAAGATGCAGGGACGAATTCACCCCTCCACTTT. Translating gives CASSQDAGTNSPLHF. Using reference TRBV3-1 and TRBJ1-6 for the parts outside the CDR3, the full variable domain is DTAVSQTPKYLVTQMGNDKSIKCEQNLGHDTMYWYKQDSKKFLKIMFSYNNKELIINETVPNRFSPKSPDKAHLNLHINSLELGDSAVYFCASSQDAGTNSPLHFGNGTRLTVT.

This clonotype was seen a few times. The rearrangement joins TRBV5-5 to TRBJ2-2, with TRBD1 identical over 7 bases. Looked up from germline, CDR1 is SGHKS and CDR2 is YYEKEE (reference sequence). The CDR3 consists of 15 residues. With V trimmed by 3 bases and J by 4 bases, 6 bases remained unmatched. CDR3 nucleotide sequence: TGTGCCAGCAGCTCTAGGGACAGTCCCACCGGGGAGCTGTTTTTT. It specifies CASSSRDSPTGELFF. Full variable domain (remainder filled in from reference TRBV5-5 and TRBJ2-2): DAGVTQSPTHLIKTRGQQVTLRCSPISGHKSVSWYQQVLGQGPQFIFQYYEKEERGRGNFPDRFSARQFPNYSSELNVNALLLGDSALYLCASSSRDSPTGELFFGEGSRLTVL.

This sequence joins TRBV5-1 and TRBJ1-4; TRBD1 is a possible D gene (5 bases). Between the trimmed V and J ends, which lost 4 bases and 7 bases, there was a span of 17 bases. This CDR3 contains 15 residues. Germline-derived CDR1 and CDR2 are SGHRS and YFSETQ. The CDR3 is CASSPTRGSGEKLFF. The CDR3 nucleotides read TGCGCCAGCAGCCCCACCCGGGGGAGCGGTGAAAAACTGTTTTTT.

This clonotype was counted at least ten times. The chain recombines TRBV5-1 with TRBJ2-2; 7 bases are shared with TRBD2. The trim removed 4 bases at V and 2 bases at J, leaving 11 bases unmatched. The CDR3 runs to 17 residues. The germline gives CDR1 SGHRS, CDR2 YFSETQ. This chain's CDR3 is CASSRIGTTANTGELFF. The CDR3 bases are TGCGCCAGCAGCCGGATCGGGACTACTGCAAACACCGGGGAGCTGTTTTTT.

V is TRBV28 and J is TRBJ2-7; either TRBD1 or TRBD2 may fit D (5 bases each). Germline V gene sequence: CDR1 MDHEN, CDR2 SYDVKM. V was shortened by 6 bases and J by 0 bases, with 15 bases between the two germline ends. The CDR3 extends over 15 amino acids. The CDR3 here is CASSPGTPGSYEQYF. The CDR3 DNA reads as TGTGCCAGCAGCCCCGGGACCCCGGGCTCCTACGAGCAGTACTTC.

This clonotype has a count of ten or more. The chain links TRBV27 to TRBJ1-2, with 9 bases matching TRBD1. The CDR3 has 13 residues. Germline lookup yields CDR1 MNHEY and CDR2 SMNVEV (reference sequence). J was trimmed by 4 bases and V by 4 bases; bases with no gene match: 1. CDR3 nucleotides: TGTGCCAGCAGTTGGGGACAGGGCTATGGCTACACCTTC. The encoded protein is CASSWGQGYGYTF.

This clonotype was recorded at least ten times. The chain is built from TRBV7-2 and TRBJ2-5, with TRBD1 as a possible D gene (6 bases). Germline assignment: CDR1 SGHTA and CDR2 FQGNSA. The CDR3 consists of 15 residues. V lost 5 bases and J lost 0, with 13 bases in between. CDR3 amino acids: CASSRRQVYQETQYF. In DNA form, the CDR3 reads TGTGCCAGCAGCAGACGACAGGTATACCAAGAGACCCAGTACTTC.

This clonotype was detected ten times or more. CDR3 loop: CASSWVAGTNTGELFF. The CDR3 DNA sequence: TGTGCCAGCTCATGGGTGGCAGGAACGAACACCGGGGAGCTGTTTTTT. This chain links TRBV18 with TRBJ2-2; D is unclear. The CDR3 is 16 residues long. Germline V lookup: CDR1 KGHSH, CDR2 LQKENI. V shed 5 bases and J shed 0 bases, with 13 bases lying between them. Combining the CDR3 with reference TRBV18 and TRBJ2-2 gives the whole variable domain NAGVMQNPRHLVRRRGQEARLRCSPMKGHSHVYWYRQLPEEGLKFMVYLQKENIIDESGMPKERFSAEFPKEGPSILRIQQVVRGDSAAYFCASSWVAGTNTGELFFGEGSRLTVL.

The rearrangement links TRBV7-2 to TRBJ2-3; D gene unclear. Deletions cut 1 base from V and 4 bases from J, with 6 bases between. Germline V CDR1 and CDR2: SGHTA, FQGNSA. This CDR3 is built from 13 residues. DNA for the CDR3: TGTGCCAGCAGCTTAGGGCAGGCAGATACGCAGTATTTT. Residues: CASSLGQADTQYF.

This clonotype was counted a few times. The J gene is TRBJ2-7, the V gene TRBV28, with TRBD1 as a possible D gene (6 bases). Germline V CDR1 and CDR2: MDHEN, SYDVKM. The ends were cut back, 10 bases at V and 2 bases at J, with 21 bases in the middle. The CDR3 has 15 amino acids. The CDR3 DNA reads TGTGCCACGTCGCTCCCAGGGGACCCGGCCTACGAGCAGTACTTC. Amino acids: CATSLPGDPAYEQYF.

The V call is TRBV4-3, the J call TRBJ2-2; D uncertain. The CDR3 consists of 13 residues. The germline gives CDR1 LGHNA, CDR2 YSLEER. V was pared by 4 bases and J by 7 bases, with 10 bases between. CDR3 DNA sequence: TGCGCCAGCAGCCCTTTTGGATTCGGGGAGCTGTTTTTT. It is translated as CASSPFGFGELFF.

This clonotype was detected ten times or more. The chain joins TRBV5-1 to TRBJ2-2; maybe TRBD1 (5 bases). Trimming took off 0 bases at V and 2 bases at J, with 8 bases between the two ends. Germline V gene lookup returns CDR1 SGHRS and CDR2 YFSETQ. This CDR3 contains 15 residues. The CDR3 loop reads CASSLAGQNTGELFF. The CDR3 coding sequence is TGCGCCAGCAGCTTGGCCGGACAAAACACCGGGGAGCTGTTTTTT.

In its sample, this clonotype was seen a few times. A junction boundary mismatches the germline segment, possibly from a read error. This chain links TRBV6-1 with TRBJ1-5, with D unresolved. Germline assignment: CDR1 MNHNS and CDR2 SASEGT. The CDR3 is 12 amino acids. CDR3 nucleotides: TGTGTCAGCAGTGAAGCTAATCAGCCCCAGCATTTT. Protein sequence: CVSSEANQPQHF.